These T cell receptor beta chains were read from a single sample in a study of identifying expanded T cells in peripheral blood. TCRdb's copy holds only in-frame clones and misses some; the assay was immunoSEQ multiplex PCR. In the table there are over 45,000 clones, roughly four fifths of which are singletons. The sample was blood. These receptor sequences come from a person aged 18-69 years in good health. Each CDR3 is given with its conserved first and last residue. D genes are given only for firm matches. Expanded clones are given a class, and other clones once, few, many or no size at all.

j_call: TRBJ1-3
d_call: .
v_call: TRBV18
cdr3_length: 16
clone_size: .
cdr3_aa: CASSPARVRAGNTIYF
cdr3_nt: TGTGCCAGCTCACCAGCACGTGTGAGGGCTGGAAACACCATATATTTT

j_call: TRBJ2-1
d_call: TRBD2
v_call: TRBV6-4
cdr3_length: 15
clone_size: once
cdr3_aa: CASSVAGVSRNEQFF
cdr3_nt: TGTGCCAGCAGCGTAGCGGGAGTCTCTAGAAATGAGCAGTTCTTC

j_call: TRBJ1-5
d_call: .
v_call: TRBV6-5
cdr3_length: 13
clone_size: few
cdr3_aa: CASSQGYHQPQHF
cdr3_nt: TGTGCCAGCAGTCAAGGTTATCATCAGCCCCAGCATTTT

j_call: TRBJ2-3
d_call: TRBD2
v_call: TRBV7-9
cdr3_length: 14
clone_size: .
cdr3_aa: CASELAGVPDTQYF
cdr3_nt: TGTGCCAGCGAACTAGCGGGAGTCCCCGATACGCAGTATTTT

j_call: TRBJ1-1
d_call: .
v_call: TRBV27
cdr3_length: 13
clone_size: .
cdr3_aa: CASKTAKNTEAFF
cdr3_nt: TGTGCCAGCAAGACAGCTAAGAACACTGAAGCTTTCTTT

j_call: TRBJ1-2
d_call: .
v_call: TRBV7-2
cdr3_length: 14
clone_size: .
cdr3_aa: CASRKGGANYGYTF
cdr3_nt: TGTGCCAGCAGGAAAGGGGGGGCTAACTATGGCTACACCTTC

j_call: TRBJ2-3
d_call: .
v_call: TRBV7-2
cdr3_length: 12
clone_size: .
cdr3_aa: CASSPTTPRKYF
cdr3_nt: TGTGCCAGCAGCCCGACTACCCCAAGGAAGTATTTT

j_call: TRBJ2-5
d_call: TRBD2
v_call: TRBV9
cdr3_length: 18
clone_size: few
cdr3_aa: CASSPGLAGGMLQETQYF
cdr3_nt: TGTGCCAGCAGCCCGGGACTAGCGGGGGGTATGTTACAAGAGACCCAGTACTTC

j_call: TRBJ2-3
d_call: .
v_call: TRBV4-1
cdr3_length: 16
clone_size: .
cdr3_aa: CASSPWKGGDTDTQYF
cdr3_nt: TGCGCCAGCAGCCCATGGAAGGGCGGTGACACAGATACGCAGTATTTT

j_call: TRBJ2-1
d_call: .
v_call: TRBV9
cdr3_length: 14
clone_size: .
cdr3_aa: CASSVLGSSNEQFF
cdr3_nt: TGTGCCAGCAGCGTATTGGGTTCCTCCAATGAGCAGTTCTTC

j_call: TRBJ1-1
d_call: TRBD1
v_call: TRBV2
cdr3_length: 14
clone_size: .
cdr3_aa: CASSAQGVNTEAFF
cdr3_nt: TGTGCCAGCAGTGCCCAGGGGGTGAACACTGAAGCTTTCTTT

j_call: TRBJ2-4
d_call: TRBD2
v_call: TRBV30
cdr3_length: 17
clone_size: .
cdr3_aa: CAWSVSIAGGVKNIQYF
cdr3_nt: TGTGCCTGGAGTGTATCAATTGCGGGGGGAGTAAAAAACATTCAGTACTTC

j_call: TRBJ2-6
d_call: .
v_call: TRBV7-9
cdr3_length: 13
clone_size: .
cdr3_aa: CASSSSGANVLTF
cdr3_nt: TGTGCCAGCAGCTCCTCTGGGGCCAACGTCCTGACTTTC

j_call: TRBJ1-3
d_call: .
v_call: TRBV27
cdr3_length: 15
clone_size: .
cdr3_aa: CASSLSGGAGNTIYF
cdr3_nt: TGTGCCAGCAGTTTATCAGGGGGAGCTGGAAACACCATATATTTT

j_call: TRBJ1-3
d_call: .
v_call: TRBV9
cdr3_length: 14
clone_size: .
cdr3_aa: CASSVAVGANTIYF
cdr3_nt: TGTGCCAGCAGCGTAGCGGTCGGGGCCAACACCATATATTTT

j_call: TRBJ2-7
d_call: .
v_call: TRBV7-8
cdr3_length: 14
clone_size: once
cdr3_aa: CASSLQHGNYEQYF
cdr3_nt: TGTGCCAGCAGCTTACAGCACGGAAACTACGAGCAGTACTTC

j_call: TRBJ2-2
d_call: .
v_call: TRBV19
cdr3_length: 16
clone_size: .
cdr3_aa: CASSIDGGTNTGELFF
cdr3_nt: TGTGCCAGTAGTATAGATGGCGGGACGAACACCGGGGAGCTGTTTTTT

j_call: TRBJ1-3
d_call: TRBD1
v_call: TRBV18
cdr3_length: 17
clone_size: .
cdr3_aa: CASSYGQGLMSGNTIYF
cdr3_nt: TGTGCCAGCTCGTACGGACAGGGGTTGATGTCTGGAAACACCATATATTTT

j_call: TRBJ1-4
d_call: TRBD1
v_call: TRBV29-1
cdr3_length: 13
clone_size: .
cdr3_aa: CSVRQGRNEKLFF
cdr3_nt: TGCAGCGTGCGACAGGGGAGGAATGAAAAACTGTTTTTT

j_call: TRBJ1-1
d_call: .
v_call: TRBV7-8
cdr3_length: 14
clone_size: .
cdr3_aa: CASSLVPGRTEAFF
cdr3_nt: TGTGCCAGCAGCTTAGTACCGGGCAGAACTGAAGCTTTCTTT

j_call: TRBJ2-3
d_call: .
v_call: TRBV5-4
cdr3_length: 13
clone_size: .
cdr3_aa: CASSWRQSDTQYF
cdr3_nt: TGTGCCAGCAGCTGGCGACAGTCAGATACGCAGTATTTT

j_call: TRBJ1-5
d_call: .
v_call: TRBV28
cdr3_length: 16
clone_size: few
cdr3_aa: CASSLLLFKGNQPQHF
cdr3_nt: TGTGCCAGCAGTTTATTGCTCTTTAAGGGCAATCAGCCCCAGCATTTT

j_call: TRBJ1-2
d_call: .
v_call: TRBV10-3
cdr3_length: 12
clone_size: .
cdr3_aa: CAISDRNRGYTF
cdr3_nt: TGTGCCATTTCGGACAGAAATCGTGGCTACACCTTC

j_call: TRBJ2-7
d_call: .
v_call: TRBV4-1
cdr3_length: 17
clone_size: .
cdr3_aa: CASSQDSGASPRDEQYF
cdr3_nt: TGCGCCAGCAGCCAAGATTCTGGAGCCAGCCCCAGGGACGAGCAGTACTTC

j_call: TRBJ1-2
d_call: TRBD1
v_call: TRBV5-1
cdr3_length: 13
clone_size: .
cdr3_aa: CASRGTVDGGYTF
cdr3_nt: TGCGCCAGTAGGGGGACAGTGGACGGCGGCTACACCTTC

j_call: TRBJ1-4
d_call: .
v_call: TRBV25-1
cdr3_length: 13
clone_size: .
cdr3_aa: CASSDFIREELFF
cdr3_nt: TGTGCCAGCAGTGACTTTATCAGGGAGGAACTGTTTTTT

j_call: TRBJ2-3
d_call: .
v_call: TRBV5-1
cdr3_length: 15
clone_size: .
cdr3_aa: CASSLLGIAIDTQYF
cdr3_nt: TGCGCCAGCAGCTTGCTCGGGATCGCGATAGATACGCAGTATTTT

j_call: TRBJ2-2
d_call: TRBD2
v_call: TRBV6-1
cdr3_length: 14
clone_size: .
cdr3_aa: CAGRGGVSTGELFF
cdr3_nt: TGTGCCGGTCGGGGGGGGGTGAGCACCGGGGAGCTGTTTTTT

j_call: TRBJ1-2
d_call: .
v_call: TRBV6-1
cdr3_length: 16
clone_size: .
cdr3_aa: CASSEGPGLSGDGYTF
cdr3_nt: TGTGCCAGCAGTGAGGGTCCGGGGCTCTCTGGGGATGGCTACACCTTC

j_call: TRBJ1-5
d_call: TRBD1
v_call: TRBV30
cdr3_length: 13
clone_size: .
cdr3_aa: CAWSRDSGQPQHF
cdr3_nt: TGTGCCTGGAGTCGGGACAGTGGTCAGCCCCAGCATTTT

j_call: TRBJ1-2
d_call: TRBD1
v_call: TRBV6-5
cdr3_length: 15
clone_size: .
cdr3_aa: CASSYDDRGGYGYTF
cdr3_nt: TGTGCCAGCAGTTACGATGACAGGGGAGGGTATGGCTACACCTTC

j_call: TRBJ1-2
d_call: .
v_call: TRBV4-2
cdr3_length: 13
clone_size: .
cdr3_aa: CASSPSVGEGYTF
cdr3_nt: TGTGCCAGCAGCCCGTCGGTAGGGGAAGGCTACACCTTC

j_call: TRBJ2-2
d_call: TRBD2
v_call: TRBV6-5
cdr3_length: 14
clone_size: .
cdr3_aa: CASSRDYLGGELFF
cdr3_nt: TGTGCCAGCAGTCGGGACTACCTTGGCGGGGAGCTGTTTTTT

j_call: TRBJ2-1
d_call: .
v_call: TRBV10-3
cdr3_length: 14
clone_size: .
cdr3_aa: CAIMRGGSYNEQFF
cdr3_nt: TGTGCCATCATGAGGGGGGGCTCCTACAATGAGCAGTTCTTC

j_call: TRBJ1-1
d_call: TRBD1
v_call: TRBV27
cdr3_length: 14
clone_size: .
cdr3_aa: CASSPWTGRTEAFF
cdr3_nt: TGTGCCAGCAGTCCTTGGACAGGGCGGACTGAAGCTTTCTTT

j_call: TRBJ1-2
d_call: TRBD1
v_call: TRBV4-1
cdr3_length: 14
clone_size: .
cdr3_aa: CASSQGTGTYGYTF
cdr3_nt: TGCGCCAGCAGCCAGGGGACAGGAACCTATGGCTACACCTTC

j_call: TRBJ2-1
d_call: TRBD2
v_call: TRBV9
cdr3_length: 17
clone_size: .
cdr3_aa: CASSAFFGGGRYNEQFF
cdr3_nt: TGTGCCAGCAGCGCCTTCTTCGGGGGAGGGAGGTACAATGAGCAGTTCTTC

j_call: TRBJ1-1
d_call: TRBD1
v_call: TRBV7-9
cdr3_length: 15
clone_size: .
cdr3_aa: CASSLPTGVGTEAFF
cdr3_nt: TGTGCCAGCAGCTTACCGACAGGGGTTGGAACTGAAGCTTTCTTT

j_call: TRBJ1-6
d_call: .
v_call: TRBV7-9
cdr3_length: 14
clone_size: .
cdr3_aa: CASSILRDNSPLHF
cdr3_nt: TGTGCCAGCAGCATCCTAAGAGATAATTCACCCCTCCACTTT

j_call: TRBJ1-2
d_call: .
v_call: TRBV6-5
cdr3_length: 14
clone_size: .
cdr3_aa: CASSRTGYGRGYTF
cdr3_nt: TGTGCCAGCAGCCGAACAGGGTATGGTCGGGGCTACACCTTC

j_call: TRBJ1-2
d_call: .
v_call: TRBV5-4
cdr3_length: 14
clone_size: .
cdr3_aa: CASSPPEINYGYTF
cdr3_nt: TGTGCCAGCAGCCCCCCAGAGATTAACTATGGCTACACCTTC

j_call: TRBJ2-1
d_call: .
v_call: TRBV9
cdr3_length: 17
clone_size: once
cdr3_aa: CASSVDPYGRGSDEQFF
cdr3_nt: TGTGCCAGCAGCGTAGATCCCTACGGGAGAGGGAGCGATGAGCAGTTCTTC

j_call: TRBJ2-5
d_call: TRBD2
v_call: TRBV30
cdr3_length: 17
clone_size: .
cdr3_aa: CAWSTGTSGVVGETQYF
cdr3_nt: TGTGCCTGGAGTACCGGGACTAGCGGAGTTGTGGGAGAGACCCAGTACTTC

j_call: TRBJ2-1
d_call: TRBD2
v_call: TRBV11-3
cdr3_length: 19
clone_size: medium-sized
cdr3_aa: CASSLTLGGAGGAYNEQFF
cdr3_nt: TGTGCCAGCAGCTTGACGTTGGGGGGAGCGGGAGGAGCATACAATGAGCAGTTCTTC

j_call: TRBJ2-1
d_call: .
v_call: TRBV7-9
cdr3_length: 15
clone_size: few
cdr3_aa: CASSSEQGSYNEQFF
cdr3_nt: TGTGCCAGCAGCTCGGAACAAGGCTCCTACAATGAGCAGTTCTTC

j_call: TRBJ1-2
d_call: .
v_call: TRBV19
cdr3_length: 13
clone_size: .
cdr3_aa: CASIDRSNYGYTF
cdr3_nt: TGTGCCAGCATTGACAGATCTAACTATGGCTACACCTTC

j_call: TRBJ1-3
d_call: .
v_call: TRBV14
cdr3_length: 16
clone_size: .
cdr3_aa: CASSQIGTSSGNTIYF
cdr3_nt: TGTGCCAGCAGCCAGATCGGGACATCCTCTGGAAACACCATATATTTT

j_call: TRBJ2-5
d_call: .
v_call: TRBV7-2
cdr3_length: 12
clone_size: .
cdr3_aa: CASSLATETQYF
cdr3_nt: TGTGCCAGCAGCTTAGCGACAGAGACCCAGTACTTC

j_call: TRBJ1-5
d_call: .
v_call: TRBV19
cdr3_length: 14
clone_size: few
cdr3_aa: CASSRNRGNQPQHF
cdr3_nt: TGTGCCAGTAGTAGAAACAGGGGCAATCAGCCCCAGCATTTT

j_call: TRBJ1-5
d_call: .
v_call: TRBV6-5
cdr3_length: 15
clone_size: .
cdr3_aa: CASRDVSGGNQPQHF
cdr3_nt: TGTGCCAGCAGGGACGTTTCGGGGGGCAATCAGCCCCAGCATTTT

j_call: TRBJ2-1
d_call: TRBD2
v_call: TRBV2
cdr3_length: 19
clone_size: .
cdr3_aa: CASREAASGIQSSYNEQFF
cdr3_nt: TGTGCCAGCAGAGAAGCAGCTAGCGGGATCCAGAGCTCCTACAATGAGCAGTTCTTC

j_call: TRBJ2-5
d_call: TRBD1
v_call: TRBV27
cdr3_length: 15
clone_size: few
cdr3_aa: CASSPSGQGRGTQYF
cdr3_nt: TGTGCCAGCAGTCCTAGTGGACAGGGTCGAGGGACCCAGTACTTC

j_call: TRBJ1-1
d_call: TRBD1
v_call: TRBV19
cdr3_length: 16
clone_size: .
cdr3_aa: CASSLVRDRRATEAFF
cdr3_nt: TGTGCCAGTAGTCTTGTCCGGGACAGGCGGGCCACTGAAGCTTTCTTT

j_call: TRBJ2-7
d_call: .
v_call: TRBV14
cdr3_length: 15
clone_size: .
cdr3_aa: CASSSGLGALYEQYF
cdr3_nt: TGTGCCAGCAGCTCAGGACTTGGGGCTCTGTACGAGCAGTACTTC

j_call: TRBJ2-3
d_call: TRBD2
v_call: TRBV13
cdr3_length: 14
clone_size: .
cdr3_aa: CASSRAGLADTQYF
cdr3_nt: TGTGCCAGCAGCAGAGCGGGACTGGCAGATACGCAGTATTTT

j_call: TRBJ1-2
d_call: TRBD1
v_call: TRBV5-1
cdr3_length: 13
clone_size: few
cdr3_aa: CASSYGTGDGYTF
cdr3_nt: TGCGCCAGCAGCTACGGTACAGGGGATGGCTACACCTTC